This T cell receptor (beta chain) originates from a study of cytomegalovirus exposure and HLA in healthy donors. The study's findings and limits: Among TCR beta chains, those listed as cytomegalovirus-associated numbered about 160.

The CDR3 loop spans 13 amino acids. From germline, CDR1 is MDHEN and CDR2 SYDVKM. V lost 6 bases, J lost 4 bases, and 2 bases stayed unmatched. For this clone: What it binds is not known.

PCR primers comprised 60 Vbeta and 13 Jbeta primers. TCRdb keeps only in-frame clones here, not all; method: immunoSEQ multiplex PCR. This sample's table has tens of thousands of clones. The TCR was taken from a woman aged 60 to 75 in good health and CMV-seronegative. The rearrangement joins TRBV28 to TRBJ2-1, with 8 bases fitting TRBD1. Sequenced material: PBMCs. CDR3 in amino acids: CASRRQGYNEQFF. CDR3 sequence (DNA): TGTGCCAGCAGAAGACAGGGGTACAATGAGCAGTTCTTC.